The 22 T cell receptor beta chains in this list originate from one sample, sequenced in a study of Graves' ophthalmopathy and Graves' hyperthyroidism. The authors amplified TCR beta CDR3 regions from RNA transcripts. First-round RT-PCR used HTBI primers; second-round multiplex PCR followed. One entry per CDR3 protein results from TCRdb running MiXCR on the multiplex PCR reads. This sample yields a few hundred thousand distinct CDR3 sequences, of which roughly 15% are seen a single time; approximately 7% belongs to the top ten. The sequencing input was peripheral blood. The source is a woman between 18 and 29 years old with stable Graves' hyperthyroidism.

This clonotype has ten or more counts. The chain recombines TRBV6-1 with TRBJ1-6; D perhaps matches TRBD1 (6 bases). Germline loops: CDR1 MNHNS, CDR2 SASEGT. V gave up 8 bases and J gave up 0 bases, with 8 bases separating them. There are 14 residues in the CDR3. The CDR3 DNA follows: TGTGCCAGCGGGGACATCTCCTATAATTCACCCCTCCACTTT. Amino acids: CASGDISYNSPLHF.

V and J are TRBV10-3 and TRBJ1-3, with a weak D call TRBD1 (6 bases). This CDR3 contains 14 residues. Deletions cut 4 bases from V and 4 bases from J, with 11 bases between. Germline CDR1 is ENHRY and CDR2 is SYGVKD. This CDR3 is CAISAPGVGNTIYF. In nucleotides, the CDR3 is TGTGCCATCAGTGCACCAGGGGTCGGAAACACCATATATTTT.

This clonotype was detected only once. This chain links TRBV2 with TRBJ1-3; no firm D call. The CDR3 runs to 13 residues. Germline CDR1 is SNHLY and CDR2 is FYNNEI. V was trimmed by 7 bases and J by 4 bases, leaving 11 bases between them. The CDR3 loop reads CASISRVGNTIYF. In DNA form, the CDR3 reads TGTGCCAGCATATCCCGGGTCGGAAACACCATATATTTT.

This clonotype was seen at least ten times. J is TRBJ1-1 and V is TRBV7-9; D not certain. V was cut by 1 base and J by 0 bases, with 6 bases left in between. The CDR3 has 14 amino acids. Germline values: CDR1 SEHNR, CDR2 FQNEAQ (reference sequence). The CDR3 DNA reads TGTGCCAGCAGCTTAGTACAGATGAACACTGAAGCTTTCTTT. Protein product: CASSLVQMNTEAFF.

This clonotype was recorded at least ten times. The chain combines TRBV6-5 with TRBJ1-5; D is unresolved. CDR3 size: 15 residues. Trimming removed 2 bases at V and 2 bases at J, with 10 bases between. Germline CDR1 reads MNHEY; CDR2 reads SVGAGI. CDR3 DNA sequence: TGTGCCAGCAGTTACCTGAAGGGCGGCAATCAGCCCCAGCATTTT. Its protein is CASSYLKGGNQPQHF.

This clonotype was seen ten or more times. The V call is TRBV12-5, the J call TRBJ2-7; D gene ambiguous. V shed 5 bases and J shed 6 bases, with 14 bases lying between them. The CDR3 length is 13 residues. Germline V gene data show CDR1 as LGHNT and CDR2 as FRNRAP. In DNA, the CDR3 is TGTGCTAGTGGTCGACCCCTGGCCTCCGAGCAGTACTTC. This sequence encodes CASGRPLASEQYF.

Here the CDR3 DNA reads TGTGCCAGTAGTACCAGGGGACAGGGCCTTAAAGAGACCCAGTACTTC. The encoded protein is CASSTRGQGLKETQYF. The rearrangement uses TRBV19 and TRBJ2-5; the match to TRBD1 covers 9 bases. Germline V gives CDR1 LNHDA, CDR2 SQIVND (reference sequence). J lost 3 bases, V lost 4 bases, and 9 bases had no gene match. The CDR3 consists of 16 residues.

This clonotype was counted ten times or more. The rearrangement links TRBV7-2 to TRBJ2-7, with 9 bases matching TRBD1. Trimming took 3 bases from V and 2 from J; bases not matched to a gene: 8. Germline CDR1 reads SGHTA; CDR2 reads FQGNSA. The CDR3 loop spans 16 amino acids. In DNA, the CDR3 is TGTGCCAGCAGCTTGGCGGGACAGGGTCTCGCCTACGAGCAGTACTTC. Protein product: CASSLAGQGLAYEQYF.

J is TRBJ2-7 and V is TRBV18; the match to TRBD1 covers 10 bases. There are 15 residues in the CDR3. Germline-derived CDR1 and CDR2 are KGHSH and LQKENI. V trimming: 3 bases; J trimming: 4 bases; junction bases outside the gene matches: 6. CDR3 in DNA: TGTGCCAGCTCACCTTTTTCGGGACAGGGGTACGAGCAGTACTTC. This sequence encodes CASSPFSGQGYEQYF.

This clonotype has a count of ten or more. This rearrangement joins TRBV6-5 to TRBJ2-7; TRBD2 matches 12 bases. CDR1 is MNHEY and CDR2 is SVGAGI in the germline V gene. This CDR3 comprises 15 residues. Trimming removed 3 bases from V and 3 bases from J; junction bases left unmatched: 3. CDR3 sequence (DNA): TGTGCCAGCAGTTATCTAGCGGGGGGGGACTACGAGCAGTACTTC. As protein: CASSYLAGGDYEQYF.

Ten or more counts support this clonotype. The DNA of the CDR3 is TGTGCCAGTAGTATATCGGATAACTATGGCTACACCTTC. It translates to CASSISDNYGYTF. J is TRBJ1-2 and V is TRBV19; no clear D gene. The length of the CDR3 is 13 residues. CDR1 is LNHDA, CDR2 SQIVND, per germline (reference sequence). V lost 2 bases to trimming and J lost 1 base, with 5 bases between them.

This sequence joins TRBV5-1 and TRBJ2-5; D remains unclear. The V and J ends lost 0 bases and 2 bases respectively, with 11 bases between them. CDR3 length: 15 residues. Germline V gene sequence: CDR1 SGHRS, CDR2 YFSETQ. CDR3 DNA sequence: TGCGCCAGCAGCTTGGTGGCAGGACCTCAAGAGACCCAGTACTTC. Translation: CASSLVAGPQETQYF.

This clonotype was detected ten times or more. This chain connects TRBV20-1 to TRBJ2-7; D uncertain. Germline values: CDR1 DFQATT, CDR2 SNEGSKA (reference sequence). The CDR3 covers 12 residues. The ends were cut back, 3 bases at V and 1 base at J, with 7 bases in the middle. The DNA for the CDR3 is TGCAGTGCTAGGCCCTCTTCCTACGAGCAGTACTTC. This sequence encodes CSARPSSYEQYF.

V usage is TRBV7-2 and J usage is TRBJ1-2; D gene unclear. Germline CDR1 SGHTA, CDR2 FQGNSA. CDR3 length: 14 residues. V was trimmed by 1 base and J by 2 bases, leaving 8 bases between them. CDR3 sequence: CASSLGVRNYGYTF. The CDR3 nucleotides are TGTGCCAGCAGCTTAGGTGTGAGGAACTATGGCTACACCTTC.

The chain couples TRBV2 to TRBJ2-2; D not resolved. The CDR3 runs 13 residues. Germline V lookup: CDR1 SNHLY, CDR2 FYNNEI. Between the trimmed V and J ends, which lost 7 bases and 3 bases, there was a span of 9 bases. This CDR3 is CASIDTDTGELFF. For the CDR3, the DNA is TGTGCCAGCATTGATACAGACACCGGGGAGCTGTTTTTT.

This clonotype occurred many times. The rearrangement uses TRBV19 and TRBJ1-5; no firm D call. This CDR3 is built from 12 residues. The germline V and J ends were trimmed by 5 bases and 7 bases, with 9 bases remaining between them. In germline, CDR1 is LNHDA, CDR2 SQIVND (reference sequence). The CDR3: CASSELAQPQHF. CDR3 sequence (DNA): TGTGCCAGTAGTGAATTGGCCCAGCCCCAGCATTTT.

The sample holds a few counts of this clonotype. Being one base from a much bigger clone, this may be a read error. The CDR3 ends on some other residue instead of the conserved phenylalanine or tryptophan, so this is likely a read error. The chain is built from TRBV12-3 or TRBV12-4 and TRBJ2-7, with D possibly being TRBD1 (6 bases). V was cut by 6 bases and J by 4 bases, with 22 bases left in between. This CDR3 spans 16 amino acids. CDR3 in amino acids: CASSHQQGYPRYEQYS. CDR3 nucleotide sequence: TGTGCCAGCAGCCACCAACAGGGCTACCCAAGGTACGAGCAGTACTCC.

This clonotype was counted only a few times. The chain couples TRBV7-2 to TRBJ2-3, with 14 bases lining up with TRBD2. CDR1 is SGHTA, CDR2 FQGNSA, per germline. Trimming cost V 4 bases and J 4 bases; bases outside gene matches: 4. There are 16 residues in the CDR3. CDR3 loop: CASSSQTSGGADTQYF. The CDR3 DNA is TGTGCCAGCAGCTCCCAGACTAGCGGGGGGGCAGATACGCAGTATTTT.

Here the CDR3 DNA reads TGTGCTAGTGGTTTACCAGGACTAGCGGGAGAAGAGACCCAGTACTTC. Residues: CASGLPGLAGEETQYF. The chain has TRBV12-5 and TRBJ2-5; 13 bases agree with TRBD2. The V segment lost 3 bases and the J segment 3 bases; nucleotides outside the gene matches: 4. Germline-derived CDR1 and CDR2 are LGHNT and FRNRAP. The CDR3 covers 16 residues.

This clonotype occurred many times. The CDR3 region is CASRGPRAKNIQYF. CDR3 coding DNA: TGTGCCAGCAGGGGGCCCCGAGCCAAAAACATTCAGTACTTC. The rearrangement links TRBV2 to TRBJ2-4; D possibly corresponds to TRBD1 (5 bases). Trimming left V 6 bases short and J 0 bases short, with 9 bases between. The CDR3 spans 14 residues. The germline gives CDR1 SNHLY, CDR2 FYNNEI.

For this clonotype: The CDR3 ends on some other residue instead of the conserved phenylalanine or tryptophan, so this is likely a read error. The rearrangement joins TRBV10-3 to TRBJ1-1; D gene ambiguous. This CDR3 spans 15 amino acids. V gave up 0 bases and J gave up 0 bases, with 8 bases separating them. Germline V lookup: CDR1 ENHRY, CDR2 SYGVKD. The DNA for the CDR3 is TGTGCCATCAGTGAGTCGACCAGACTGAACACTGAAGCTTTCTTA. It specifies CAISESTRLNTEAFL.

The chain combines TRBV29-1 with TRBJ2-5; D remains ambiguous. V was clipped by 1 base and J by 0 bases, with 3 bases between them. The germline gives CDR1 SQVTM, CDR2 ANQGSEA. The CDR3 extends over 12 amino acids. The CDR3 coding sequence is TGCAGCGTTGAAGTCAACCAAGAGACCCAGTACTTC. This translates into CSVEVNQETQYF.